This T cell receptor beta chain was captured by sequencing in a study of blood T cell repertoires in COVID-19. About the research overall: The origin of the acute and convalescent COVID-19 samples was the United States, Italy and Spain.

The CDR3 spans 11 residues. Germline V gives CDR1 LGHDT, CDR2 YNNKEL (reference sequence). The V end lost 1 base, the J end lost 8 bases, and 3 bases lay between the germline ends. Profiled with immunoSEQ multiplex PCR; TCRdb holds only in-frame clones, not every one. The table has some 300,000 clones, roughly 87% seen once. Living in about two dozen US areas, the participants were between roughly 18 and 89 years of age. Assignment of participants to cohorts was predicated upon participant-reported clinical history. Cohort 3 recovery required two negative PCRs, clearance, or symptom resolution. Sequencing input: PBMCs or T cells enriched from blood (not recorded which). This receptor was obtained from a young woman who had recovered from COVID-19. The rearrangement uses TRBV3-1 (or the pseudogene TRBV3-2) and TRBJ1-3, with unresolved D. CDR3 loop: CASSQADTIYF. The CDR3 DNA sequence: TGTGCCAGCAGCCAAGCAGACACCATATATTTT.